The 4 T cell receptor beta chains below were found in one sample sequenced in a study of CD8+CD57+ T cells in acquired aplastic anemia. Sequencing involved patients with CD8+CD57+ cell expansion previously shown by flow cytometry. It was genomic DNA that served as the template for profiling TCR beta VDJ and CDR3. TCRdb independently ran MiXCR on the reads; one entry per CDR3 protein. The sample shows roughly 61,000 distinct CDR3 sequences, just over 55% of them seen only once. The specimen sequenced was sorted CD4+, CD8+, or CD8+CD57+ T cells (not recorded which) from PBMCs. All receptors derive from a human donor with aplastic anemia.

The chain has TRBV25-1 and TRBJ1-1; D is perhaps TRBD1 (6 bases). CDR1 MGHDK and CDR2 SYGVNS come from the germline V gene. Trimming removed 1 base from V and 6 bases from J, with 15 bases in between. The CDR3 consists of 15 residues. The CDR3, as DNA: TGTGCCAGCAGTGAATCTACAGGGAGGGGGGCTGAAGCTTTCTTT. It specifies CASSESTGRGAEAFF.

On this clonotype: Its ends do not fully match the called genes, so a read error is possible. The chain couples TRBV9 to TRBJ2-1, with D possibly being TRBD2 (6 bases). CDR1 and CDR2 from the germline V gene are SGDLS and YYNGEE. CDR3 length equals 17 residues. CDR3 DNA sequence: TGTGCCAGCAGCGCCCCCCGCGGGGCCCTGCTCTACGATGAGCAGTTCTTC. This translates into CASSAPRGALLYDEQFF.

CDR3 loop: CATSRDMGPNYGYTF. CDR3 DNA: TGTGCCACCAGCAGAGATATGGGGCCAAACTATGGCTACACCTTC. The rearrangement uses TRBV15 and TRBJ1-2; possibly TRBD1 for D (5 bases). The CDR3 is 15 amino acids. From germline, CDR1 is LNHNV and CDR2 YYDKDF (reference sequence). V lost 0 bases and J 2 bases, leaving 10 bases between the germline ends. The full variable domain, with the rest looked up from reference TRBV15 and TRBJ1-2, is DAMVIQNPRYQVTQFGKPVTLSCSQTLNHNVMYWYQQKSSQAPKLLFHYYDKDFNNEADTPDNFQSRRPNTSFCFLDIRSPGLGDTAMYLCATSRDMGPNYGYTFGSGTRLTVV.

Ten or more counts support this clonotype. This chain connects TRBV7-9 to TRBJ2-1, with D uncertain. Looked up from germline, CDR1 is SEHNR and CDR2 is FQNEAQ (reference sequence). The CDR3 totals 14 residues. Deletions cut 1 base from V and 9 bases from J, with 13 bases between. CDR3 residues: CASSLGSDWIEQFF. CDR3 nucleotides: TGTGCCAGCAGCTTAGGCAGCGATTGGATTGAGCAGTTCTTC.